This T cell receptor beta chain was identified in a study of T cell responses to AZD1222 COVID-19 vaccine. About this clone: What it binds is not known.

Profiled with immunoSEQ multiplex PCR; TCRdb holds only in-frame clones, not every one. The sample includes about 98,000 clones, approximately 86% of them seen just once. Notes on the study in general: The donor group comprised mostly white British people and more females; the analysis possibly underestimated clonal diversity. Among AZD1222 vaccinees, only six were seropositive at baseline.

V dropped 6 bases and J dropped 5; count of bases not matched to a gene: 10. The CDR3 has 15 residues. CDR1 and CDR2 from the germline V gene are MDHEN and SYDVKM. The sequence derives from an adult in good health. The rearrangement joins TRBV28 to TRBJ1-1; TRBD1 matches at 9 bases. Here the sequenced sample was peripheral blood, taken on day 0 of AZD1222 vaccination. This chain's CDR3 is CASSLGDRDGTEAFF. CDR3 DNA sequence: TGTGCCAGCAGCTTAGGGGACAGGGATGGAACTGAAGCTTTCTTT.